The 8 T cell receptor beta chains in this list originate from one sample, sequenced in a study of response to subunit inactivated influenza vaccine. TCRdb fed the RT-PCR reads into MiXCR, producing one record per CDR3 protein. The table shows over 150,000 distinct CDR3 sequences, with approximately 9.2% occurring only once. The starting material was non-naive T cells sorted from PBMCs, obtained on the day of vaccination. These receptors were collected from a man in his fifties or sixties who received an inactivated influenza vaccine.

The V call is TRBV9, the J call TRBJ2-7; 8 bases match TRBD2. The CDR3 length is 17 residues. The J segment lost 4 bases and the V segment lost 0 bases, leaving 12 bases of the junction unmatched. Germline V gene sequence: CDR1 SGDLS, CDR2 YYNGEE. CDR3 region: CASSVDPNAGGAYEQYF. The CDR3 region has the DNA TGTGCCAGCAGCGTAGATCCCAACGCGGGAGGAGCGTACGAGCAGTACTTC.

This clonotype was detected many times. The rearrangement links TRBV29-1 to TRBJ2-1; 9 bases map to TRBD1. CDR1 and CDR2 (germline): SQVTM, ANQGSEA. Trimming removed 7 bases from V and 10 bases from J; junction bases left unmatched: 5. The CDR3 totals 11 residues. CDR3 sequence reads: CSEGQGFEQFF. CDR3 bases: TGCAGCGAGGGACAGGGTTTCGAGCAGTTCTTC.

The chain employs TRBV28 and TRBJ2-3; D uncertain. The V end was cut by 3 bases, the J end by 2 bases, with 12 bases between. This CDR3 contains 15 residues. Per germline, CDR1 MDHEN and CDR2 SYDVKM. CDR3 sequence reads: CASSFTQQPTDTQYF. The CDR3 DNA is TGTGCCAGCAGTTTCACCCAGCAGCCCACAGATACGCAGTATTTT.

The rearrangement links TRBV7-2 to TRBJ1-2, with TRBD1 identical over 7 bases. The CDR3 is made up of 15 amino acids. Trimming cost V 5 bases and J 4 bases; bases outside gene matches: 10. CDR1 and CDR2 (germline): SGHTA, FQGNSA. As DNA, the CDR3 is TGTGCCAGCAGCCTTTGGGACAGTGGAACCTATGGCTACACCTTC. It yields the protein CASSLWDSGTYGYTF.

This clonotype was seen more than once but under ten times. The rearrangement links TRBV4-3 to TRBJ1-6; tentatively, D is TRBD1 (5 bases). There are 16 residues in the CDR3. Germline lookup yields CDR1 LGHNA and CDR2 YSLEER. V was trimmed by 0 bases and J by 10 bases, leaving 16 bases between them. The CDR3 protein is CASSQEFGTPRSPLHF. CDR3 bases: TGCGCCAGCAGCCAAGAGTTTGGGACTCCCAGATCACCCCTCCACTTT.

This clonotype was seen many times. This chain uses TRBV19 with TRBJ1-2, with no clear D. Trimming cost V 3 bases and J 5 bases, with 4 bases left between them. The CDR3 sequence is 11 residues long. Germline V CDR1 and CDR2: LNHDA, SQIVND (reference sequence). For the CDR3, the DNA is TGTGCCAGTAGTATGGATTATGGCTACACCTTC. As protein: CASSMDYGYTF.

This clonotype was found a few times. The V gene is TRBV3-1, the J gene TRBJ2-3; either TRBD1 or TRBD2 may fit D (6 bases each). V was shortened by 3 bases and J by 7 bases, with 14 bases between the two germline ends. Germline-derived CDR1 and CDR2 are LGHDT and YNNKEL (reference sequence). CDR3 length: 14 amino acids. The DNA for the CDR3 is TGTGCCAGCAGCCAGAGGGGGGCCTTGAATACGCAGTATTTT. Translated, it gives CASSQRGALNTQYF.

The chain employs TRBV28 and TRBJ2-7; 8 nucleotides match TRBD1. Trimming took 6 bases from V and 5 from J; bases not matched to a gene: 12. CDR3 size: 15 residues. CDR1 and CDR2 from the germline V gene are MDHEN and SYDVKM. The CDR3 region is CASSPAGQAKNEQYF. In DNA form, the CDR3 reads TGTGCCAGCAGCCCCGCGGGACAGGCGAAAAACGAGCAGTACTTC.